Below are 17 T cell receptor beta chains sequenced from a single sample in a study of STAT5B mutations in CD4+ large granular lymphocyte leukemia. Using immunoSEQ multiplex PCR, the repertoire was profiled, and TCRdb retains in-frame clones only, with some absent. The table includes more than 45,000 clones, 55% to 75% detected once. Sequencing was done on a sample of CD4+ T cells from blood buffy coats. The receptors were sampled from a human donor in good health.

CDR3 sequence reads: CASRLTAAHNQYF. CDR3 bases: TGTGCCAGCAGACTGACAGCTGCTCACAACCAGTACTTC. V is TRBV5-5 and J is TRBJ2-7, with a tentative D call TRBD1 (5 bases). Between the trimmed V and J ends, which lost 5 bases and 10 bases, there was a span of 19 bases. This CDR3 region has 13 residues. Germline-derived CDR1 and CDR2 are SGHKS and YYEKEE (reference sequence).

V and J are TRBV5-8 and TRBJ1-5; 7 positions match TRBD1. Germline values: CDR1 SGHTS, CDR2 YDEGEE. The CDR3 contains 14 residues. Trimming at V came to 4 bases and at J to 3 bases, leaving 4 bases not matched to a gene. DNA of the CDR3: TGTGCCAGCAGCCGGGGACAGAACAATCAGCCCCAGCATTTT. Its translation is CASSRGQNNQPQHF.

This clone has a handful of counts. The CDR3 coding sequence is TGCAGCGCCGGGGACAGGGCGGGAAACACTGAAGCTTTCTTT. This sequence encodes CSAGDRAGNTEAFF. The chain is built from TRBV29-1 and TRBJ1-1; 9 nucleotides align to TRBD1. V lost 7 bases, J lost 2 bases, and 8 bases stayed unmatched. CDR3 length: 14 residues. In germline, CDR1 is SQVTM, CDR2 ANQGSEA.

The rearrangement uses TRBV5-1 and TRBJ2-5, with D perhaps being TRBD1 or TRBD2 (5 bases each). Per germline, CDR1 SGHRS and CDR2 YFSETQ. This CDR3 region has 15 residues. V was shortened by 2 bases and J by 2 bases, with 13 bases between the two germline ends. For the CDR3, the DNA is TGCGCCAGCAGCTTAAACGGGGCCCGACAAGAGACCCAGTACTTC. Residues: CASSLNGARQETQYF.

The V gene is TRBV6-1, the J gene TRBJ1-4, with TRBD1 matching over 8 bases. CDR1 is MNHNS, CDR2 SASEGT, per germline. The ends lost 3 bases at V and 0 bases at J; junction bases unmatched: 0. The CDR3 runs 15 residues. CDR3 in amino acids: CASSEGQATNEKLFF. Written as DNA, the CDR3 is TGTGCCAGCAGTGAGGGACAGGCAACTAATGAAAAACTGTTTTTT.

This clone occurred a few times. This chain links TRBV10-3 with TRBJ2-7; tentatively, D is TRBD1 (5 bases). The germline CDR1 and CDR2 sequences are ENHRY and SYGVKD. This CDR3 region has 14 residues. Trimming stripped 2 bases from V and 5 bases from J, with 13 bases between. In DNA, the CDR3 is TGTGCCATCAGTGAGGGCAGGGCAAGGGACGAGCAGTACGTC. Translated: CAISEGRARDEQYV.

This clone was counted between two and nine times. This rearrangement joins TRBV2 to TRBJ1-2; D not certain. Germline-derived CDR1 and CDR2 are SNHLY and FYNNEI. V shed 6 bases and J shed 4 bases, with 15 bases lying between them. The CDR3 extends over 14 amino acids. DNA for the CDR3: TGTGCCAGCAGCGAGACTTCCCTGAGCTATGGCTACACCTTC. Its translation is CASSETSLSYGYTF.

The chain is built from TRBV6-5 and TRBJ2-3, with D perhaps TRBD2 (6 bases). V lost 0 bases to trimming and J lost 7 bases, with 14 bases between them. The CDR3 consists of 15 residues. The germline gives CDR1 MNHEY, CDR2 SVGAGI. The CDR3 region is CASSYSRLEYHTQYF. For the CDR3, the DNA is TGTGCCAGCAGTTACTCTAGACTAGAGTATCATACGCAGTATTTT.

The chain recombines TRBV5-1 with TRBJ1-2; D may be TRBD1 (6 bases). Germline CDR1 SGHRS, CDR2 YFSETQ. Between the trimmed V and J ends, which lost 5 bases and 6 bases, there was a span of 14 bases. This CDR3 has 13 residues. The CDR3 DNA follows: TGCGCCAGCAGGGGGAACAGGGATGATGGCTACACCTTC. Its translation: CASRGNRDDGYTF.

The V gene is TRBV6-1, the J gene TRBJ2-3; 8 positions match TRBD2. CDR1 is MNHNS and CDR2 is SASEGT in the germline V gene. Trimming at V came to 4 bases and at J to 0 bases, leaving 18 bases not matched to a gene. The CDR3 has 20 amino acids. The CDR3, as DNA: TGTGCCAGCAGTGGGATGGGGGGTAAGCGGGGGCCGATTAGCACAGATACGCAGTATTTT. This encodes CASSGMGGKRGPISTDTQYF.

Note on this clone: The junction departs from the called germline gene at one end, perhaps through a read error. The rearrangement uses TRBV7-7 and TRBJ2-5, with 7 bases that match TRBD1. CDR3 size: 14 residues. Germline V gives CDR1 SSHAT, CDR2 FNYEAQ (reference sequence). The CDR3 protein is CASSLDAGGETQYF. The CDR3 DNA reads TGTGCTAGCAGCTTAGACGCAGGGGGAGAGACCCAGTACTTC. Filled out from reference TRBV7-7 and TRBJ2-5, the complete variable domain reads GAGVSQSPRYKVTKRGQDVTLRCDPISSHATLYWYQQALGQGPEFLTYFNYEAQPDKSGLPSDRFSAERPEGSISTLTIQRTEQRDSAMYRCASSLDAGGETQYFGPGTRLLVL.

The chain couples TRBV5-1 to TRBJ1-1; 7 bases agree with TRBD1. The ends lost 5 bases at V and 0 bases at J; junction bases unmatched: 4. Germline CDR1 SGHRS, CDR2 YFSETQ. The CDR3 extends over 14 amino acids. The CDR3: CASRRDSMNTEAFF. The CDR3 nucleotides are TGCGCCAGCAGGCGGGACAGCATGAACACTGAAGCTTTCTTT.

In its sample, this clone was seen a few times. The chain links TRBV7-6 to TRBJ2-1; 9 nucleotides align to TRBD1. The CDR3 has 15 amino acids. Trimming at V came to 6 bases and at J to 2 bases, leaving 5 bases not matched to a gene. The germline gives CDR1 SGHVS, CDR2 FNYEAQ. CDR3 in amino acids: CASRARQGAYNEQFF. The CDR3 bases are TGTGCCAGCAGAGCCCGACAGGGGGCCTACAATGAGCAGTTCTTC.

This clone showed up just once. The chain carries TRBV11-1 and TRBJ2-2; 9 positions agree with TRBD1. CDR3 size: 15 residues. Germline loops: CDR1 SGHAT, CDR2 FQDESV (reference sequence). Germline trimming cut 5 bases from V and 5 bases from J; bases unmatched to any gene: 6. CDR3 bases: TGTGCCAGCAGCGCCGGGACAGGGAAAACCGGGGAGCTGTTTTTT. It specifies CASSAGTGKTGELFF.

This chain uses TRBV4-2 with TRBJ1-3; TRBD1 agrees at 7 bases. The CDR3 consists of 15 residues. V trimming: 4 bases; J trimming: 4 bases; junction bases outside the gene matches: 7. The V gene's germline CDR1 is LGHNA and CDR2 YNFKEQ. This CDR3 reads CASSLDRAEGNTIYF. In DNA, the CDR3 is TGTGCCAGCAGCCTTGACAGGGCGGAGGGAAACACCATATATTTT.

V gene TRBV18 combines with J gene TRBJ2-1; TRBD1 matches at 9 bases. Trimming cost V 2 bases and J 8 bases; bases outside gene matches: 4. CDR1 is KGHSH and CDR2 is LQKENI in the germline V gene. The CDR3 runs 14 residues. CDR3 sequence: CASSPGTGRDEQFF. The DNA of the CDR3 is TGTGCCAGCTCACCAGGGACAGGGAGGGATGAGCAGTTCTTC.

J is TRBJ2-3 and V is TRBV10-3; TRBD2 aligns across 9 bases. From germline, CDR1 is ENHRY and CDR2 SYGVKD. This CDR3 is built from 17 residues. V was pared by 4 bases and J by 0 bases, with 8 bases of the junction left unmatched. The CDR3 sequence: CAISARPSGESTDTQYF. The CDR3 DNA reads as TGTGCCATCAGTGCCCGGCCTAGCGGGGAGAGCACAGATACGCAGTATTTT.